The 14 T cell receptor beta chains below come from one sample, sequenced in a study of T cell responses to AZD1222 COVID-19 vaccine. Method: immunoSEQ multiplex PCR; TCRdb's copy keeps in-frame clones and lacks some. Of some 130,000 clones detected, 85% to 95% appear once; the ten largest clones hold roughly 7%. The sample was peripheral blood, taken 28 days after the second AZD1222 dose. These receptor sequences come from an adult who received the AZD1222 COVID-19 vaccine.

This clone was recorded once. V usage is TRBV7-9 and J usage is TRBJ1-5; tentatively, D is TRBD1 (5 bases). V was shortened by 4 bases and J by 1 base, with 5 bases between the two germline ends. This CDR3 contains 13 residues. Germline-derived CDR1 and CDR2 are SEHNR and FQNEAQ (reference sequence). The chain's CDR3 is CASSSGSNQPQHF. DNA of the CDR3: TGTGCCAGCAGCTCAGGGAGCAATCAGCCCCAGCATTTT.

The V gene is TRBV6-4, the J gene TRBJ1-5; 8 bases map to TRBD1. From germline, CDR1 is MRHNA and CDR2 SNTAGT. There are 13 residues in the CDR3. Trimming removed 5 bases from V and 10 bases from J; junction bases left unmatched: 7. The CDR3 DNA is TGTGCCAGCAGTATGACAGGGGCCGGTCCCCAGCATTTT. This sequence encodes CASSMTGAGPQHF.

The chain combines TRBV7-9 with TRBJ1-1; D is undetermined. In germline, CDR1 is SEHNR, CDR2 FQNEAQ (reference sequence). The CDR3 loop spans 13 amino acids. V gave up 5 bases and J gave up 8 bases, with 15 bases separating them. The DNA of the CDR3 is TGTGCCAGCAGCCCTCCTAGGACGGGGGAAGCTTTCTTT. Protein sequence: CASSPPRTGEAFF.

This clone was detected only once. The rearrangement uses TRBV10-3 and TRBJ2-7; a weak D match, TRBD2 (5 bases). V was clipped by 3 bases and J by 5 bases, with 14 bases between them. Germline V lookup: CDR1 ENHRY, CDR2 SYGVKD. The CDR3 runs 14 residues. The CDR3 sequence is CAISDYRGRDEQYF. CDR3 bases: TGTGCCATCAGTGATTATCGGGGTAGGGACGAGCAGTACTTC.

This clone was detected only once. The chain employs TRBV9 and TRBJ1-1; weak D call: TRBD1 (5 bases). In germline, CDR1 is SGDLS, CDR2 YYNGEE. The length of the CDR3 is 14 residues. Trimming stripped 4 bases from V and 4 bases from J, with 14 bases between. CDR3 sequence reads: CASSSRDGGTEAFF. The CDR3 DNA reads as TGTGCCAGCAGCTCCCGAGATGGGGGCACTGAAGCTTTCTTT.

The V and J genes are TRBV7-6 and TRBJ2-7; the D gene is possibly TRBD1 (6 bases). This CDR3 is 14 amino acids long. Germline V gene data show CDR1 as SGHVS and CDR2 as FNYEAQ. The V gene lost 3 bases and the J gene lost 6 bases, with 15 bases spanning the gap. In nucleotides, the CDR3 is TGTGCCAGCAGCTTGTCCCAGGGGAAGCGCGAGCAGTACTTC. This encodes CASSLSQGKREQYF.

The chain uses TRBV5-4 and TRBJ1-2; D gene uncertain. Germline V gives CDR1 SGHNT, CDR2 YYREEE (reference sequence). The CDR3 extends over 13 amino acids. Trimming pared 0 bases from V and 8 bases from J, leaving 11 bases between. CDR3 nucleotide sequence: TGTGCCAGCAGCTTGGCCGGGGTCCTGGGCTACACCTTC. Protein: CASSLAGVLGYTF.

This clone was detected once. This chain joins TRBV27 and TRBJ1-2, with a weak D call TRBD1 (6 bases). Germline V gives CDR1 MNHEY, CDR2 SMNVEV (reference sequence). Between the trimmed V and J ends, which lost 5 bases and 8 bases, there was a span of 18 bases. This CDR3 is 14 amino acids long. The CDR3 sequence: CASSDISGTKGYTF. As DNA, the CDR3 is TGTGCCAGCAGTGATATCTCCGGGACAAAAGGCTACACCTTC.

This chain uses TRBV5-4 with TRBJ2-3; 10 bases agree with TRBD2. There are 17 residues in the CDR3. V shed 4 bases and J 1 base; nucleotides not matched to a gene: 9. Germline values: CDR1 SGHNT, CDR2 YYREEE (reference sequence). The CDR3 DNA sequence: TGTGCCAGCAGCCCAGGGGCCAGCGGGGGGGGCACAGATACGCAGTATTTT. Translating it yields CASSPGASGGGTDTQYF.

This clone is a singleton in its sample. The CDR3 here is CASSVAGESTGELFF. CDR3 bases: TGTGCCAGCAGCGTAGCGGGGGAATCCACCGGGGAGCTGTTTTTT. The gene calls are TRBV9 and TRBJ2-2; maybe TRBD2 (6 bases). The CDR3 consists of 15 residues. Germline V gives CDR1 SGDLS, CDR2 YYNGEE. The V gene lost 0 bases and the J gene lost 4 bases, with 10 bases spanning the gap.

The chain joins TRBV3-1 (or the pseudogene TRBV3-2) to TRBJ2-4, with D possibly being TRBD1 or TRBD2 (6 bases each). Germline lookup yields CDR1 LGHDT and CDR2 YNNKEL (reference sequence). With 5 bases removed from V and 2 bases from J, the gap between germline ends came to 13 bases. The CDR3 contains 15 residues. The CDR3 DNA is TGTGCCAGCAGCTCAGGGGCGGGGTCCAAAAACATTCAGTACTTC. Its translation is CASSSGAGSKNIQYF.

The CDR3 region is CASSVGGGGGSSGNTIYF. The CDR3 region has the DNA TGTGCCAGCAGCGTAGGAGGGGGGGGCGGTAGCTCTGGAAACACCATATATTTT. The chain has TRBV9 and TRBJ1-3, with D tentatively TRBD1 (6 bases). This CDR3 is 18 amino acids long. The V gene's germline CDR1 is SGDLS and CDR2 YYNGEE. V was cut by 0 bases and J by 0 bases, with 16 bases left in between.

Here the CDR3 reads CAWSKGSGVYEQYF. Written as DNA, the CDR3 is TGTGCCTGGAGTAAAGGTAGCGGGGTCTACGAGCAGTACTTC. V and J are TRBV30 and TRBJ2-7; TRBD2 matches 8 bases. The V and J ends lost 2 bases and 3 bases, in that order; junction bases with no gene match: 6. This CDR3 has 14 amino acids. Germline values: CDR1 GTSNPN, CDR2 SVGIG (reference sequence). The variable domain in full, with the rest retrieved from reference TRBV30 and TRBJ2-7, is SQTIHQWPATLVQPVGSPLSLECTVEGTSNPNLYWYRQAAGRGLQLLFYSVGIGQISSEVPQNLSASRPQDRQFILSSKKLLLSDSGFYLCAWSKGSGVYEQYFGPGTRLTVT.

The chain links TRBV6-5 to TRBJ1-2, with D possibly TRBD1 on 5 matching bases. The CDR3 is made up of 13 amino acids. V was cut by 5 bases and J by 4 bases, with 11 bases left in between. The germline V gene encodes CDR1 MNHEY and CDR2 SVGAGI. In DNA form, the CDR3 reads TGTGCCAGCAGTCGGACGGGGACCTATGGCTACACCTTC. This sequence encodes CASSRTGTYGYTF.